The present entry profiles one T cell receptor beta chain with its context. TCRdb keeps only in-frame clones here, not all; method: immunoSEQ multiplex PCR. Seen here are 230,000 or so clones, around 94% observed once, and the top ten hold about 1.6%. These data are taken from a study of control samples from healthy donors and cancer patients. V shed 2 bases and J shed 8 bases, with 6 bases lying between them. Germline CDR1 reads MNHEY; CDR2 reads SVGAGI. This CDR3 contains 11 residues. Source material: blood. This chain uses TRBV6-5 with TRBJ1-2; D is ambiguous. The sequence was obtained from a man aged 50 to 59 in good health. For the CDR3, the DNA is TGTGCCAGCAGTTACGGGAGCGGCTACACCTTC. It is translated as CASSYGSGYTF.